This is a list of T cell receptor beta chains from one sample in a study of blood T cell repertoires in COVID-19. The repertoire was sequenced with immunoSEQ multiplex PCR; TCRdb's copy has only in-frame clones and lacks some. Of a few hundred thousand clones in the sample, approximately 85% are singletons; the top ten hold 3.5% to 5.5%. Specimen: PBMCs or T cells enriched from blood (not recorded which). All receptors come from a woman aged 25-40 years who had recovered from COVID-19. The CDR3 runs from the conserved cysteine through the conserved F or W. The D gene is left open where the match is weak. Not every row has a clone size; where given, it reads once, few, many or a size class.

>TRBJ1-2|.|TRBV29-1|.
TGCAGCGTGACTACAGATAACTATGGCTACACCTTC
CSVTTDNYGYTF
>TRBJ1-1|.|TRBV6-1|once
TGTGCCAGCAGTGAAGGGACTTACGGAGGTCTGGGCGCTGAAGCTTTCTTT
CASSEGTYGGLGAEAFF
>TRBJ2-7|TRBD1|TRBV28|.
TGTGCCAGCACTCAACCGGGACAGGGGGCTTACGAGCAGTACTTC
CASTQPGQGAYEQYF
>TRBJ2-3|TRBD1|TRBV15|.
TGTGCCACCAGCAGGGGACAGGCGTCCCGCACAGATACGCAGTATTTT
CATSRGQASRTDTQYF
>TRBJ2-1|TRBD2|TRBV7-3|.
TGTGCCAGCAGCTTGGGGACTAGCGGAGGTGAGCAGTTCTTC
CASSLGTSGGEQFF
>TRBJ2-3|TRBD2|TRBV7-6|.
TGTGCCAGCAGCTTACTGCGGGGGGGCGGAGATACGCAGTATTTT
CASSLLRGGGDTQYF
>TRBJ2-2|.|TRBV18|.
TGTGCCAGCTCACCATCGATACGGGGGAACACCGGGGAGCTGTTTTTT
CASSPSIRGNTGELFF
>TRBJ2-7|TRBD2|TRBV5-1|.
TGCGCCAGCAGCTTGGCTAGCGGGGTTCAGGGTCAAGAGCAGTACTTC
CASSLASGVQGQEQYF
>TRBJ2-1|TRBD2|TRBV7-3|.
TGTGCCAGCAGCGCCGAAGGGGGGGCTAGCGGGAGACCCAGCTCCTACAATGAGCAGTTCTTC
CASSAEGGASGRPSSYNEQFF
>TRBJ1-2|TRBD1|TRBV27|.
TGTGCCACCAGGGACAGGGGGTACAAGGGACTATATGGCTACACCTTC
CATRDRGYKGLYGYTF
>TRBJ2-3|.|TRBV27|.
TGTGCCAGCAGTTTACAGCGGGCTGGCGGAGATACGCAGTATTTT
CASSLQRAGGDTQYF
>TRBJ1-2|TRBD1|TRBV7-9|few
TGTGCCAGCAGCTCCGGGACAGCCTATGGCTACACCTTC
CASSSGTAYGYTF
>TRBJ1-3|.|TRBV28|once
TGTGCCAGCACCCAGGCCAGCTCTGGAAACACCATATATTTT
CASTQASSGNTIYF
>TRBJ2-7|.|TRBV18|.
TGTGCCAGCTCACCACCGGCCAGGTACTACGAGCAGTACTTC
CASSPPARYYEQYF
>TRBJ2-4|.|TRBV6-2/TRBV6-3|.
TGTGCCAGCAGTTACGGCAAGGCATTAGGGGGAGCCAAAAACATTCAGTACTTC
CASSYGKALGGAKNIQYF
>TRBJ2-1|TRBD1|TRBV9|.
TGTGCCAGCAGCGTAGGGACAGGGGGCTACAATGAGCAGTTCTTC
CASSVGTGGYNEQFF
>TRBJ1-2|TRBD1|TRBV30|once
TGTGCCTGGAGTGTACGTCTAAGAGACAGGGCGGAGAATGGCTACACCTTC
CAWSVRLRDRAENGYTF
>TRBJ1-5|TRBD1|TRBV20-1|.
TGCAGTGCTAGTCCCGGGACAGATAATCAGCCCCAGCATTTT
CSASPGTDNQPQHF
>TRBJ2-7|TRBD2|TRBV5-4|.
TGTGCCAGCAGCTGGGGACTAGCGGGAGGCTACGAGCAGTACTTC
CASSWGLAGGYEQYF
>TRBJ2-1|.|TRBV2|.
TGTGCCAGCAGTGAAGGGGCCGGGAAAGACAATGAGCAGTTCTTC
CASSEGAGKDNEQFF
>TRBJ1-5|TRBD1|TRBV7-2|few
TGTGCCAGCAGCCCCCGACAGGGTAGCAATCAGCCCCAGCATTTT
CASSPRQGSNQPQHF
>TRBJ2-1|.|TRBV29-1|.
TGCAGCGAGGGGAGGCAGAACAATGAGCAGTTCTTC
CSEGRQNNEQFF
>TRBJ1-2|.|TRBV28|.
TGTGCCAGCAGGTCCCATTCAGCGAACTATGGCTACACCTTC
CASRSHSANYGYTF
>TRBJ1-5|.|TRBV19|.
TGTGCCAGTAGTATAGCGGGGAGCAATCAGCCCCAGCATTTT
CASSIAGSNQPQHF
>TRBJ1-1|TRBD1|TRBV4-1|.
TGCGCCAGCACCCGACAGGGAGGAGAGAACACTGAAGCTTTCTTT
CASTRQGGENTEAFF
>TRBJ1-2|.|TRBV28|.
TGTGCCAGCAGTCAGAAGGCCGCATATCTTAGCTTTTCTGGCTACACCTTC
CASSQKAAYLSFSGYTF
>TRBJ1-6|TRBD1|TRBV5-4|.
TGTGCCAGCAGCTTGGTGGGGACAGGGAGCTCCTATAATTCACCCCTCCACTTT
CASSLVGTGSSYNSPLHF
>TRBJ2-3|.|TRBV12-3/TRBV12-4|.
TGTGCCAGCAGTTTAGTCGGTACAGATACGCAGTATTTT
CASSLVGTDTQYF
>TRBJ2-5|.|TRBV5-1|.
TGCGCCAGCAGCTTGGCCCGGGAGACCCAGTACTTC
CASSLARETQYF
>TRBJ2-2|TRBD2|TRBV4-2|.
TGTGCCAGCAGCCCCCTAGCGGGGAACACCGGGGAGCTGTTTTTT
CASSPLAGNTGELFF
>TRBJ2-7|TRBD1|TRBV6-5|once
TGTGCCAGCAGGGACAGGGGGTTTCCTCCCTACGAGCAGTACTTC
CASRDRGFPPYEQYF
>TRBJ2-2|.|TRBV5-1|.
TGCGCCATCAGCCTCGAGGGCGATGGCACCGGGGAGCTGTTTTTT
CAISLEGDGTGELFF
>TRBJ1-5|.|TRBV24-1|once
TGTGCCACCAGTGATTCGGGGAACAATCAGCCCCAGCATTTT
CATSDSGNNQPQHF
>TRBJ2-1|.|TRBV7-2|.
TGTGCCAGCGGCAAGGGGGAGCCGTCATATGAGCAGTTCTTC
CASGKGEPSYEQFF
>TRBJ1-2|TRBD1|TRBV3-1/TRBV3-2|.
TGTGCCAGCAGCCACCAATGGGGACAGGGGGCCTATGGCTACACCTTC
CASSHQWGQGAYGYTF
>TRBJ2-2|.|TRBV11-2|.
TGTGCCAGCAGCTCAAACAGTATCGCCGGGGAGCTGTTTTTT
CASSSNSIAGELFF